The clone carrying this T cell receptor beta chain was seen ten or more times. Its antigen is currently unknown. The CDR3 is made up of 13 amino acids. Trimming stripped 5 bases from V and 4 bases from J, with 13 bases between. The V gene's germline CDR1 is SGHRS and CDR2 YFSETQ. Exclusion of a patient resulted from uncontrolled infection, other autoimmune disease, pregnancy or lactation. This specimen belongs to a study of T cells in Graves' hyperthyroidism and ophthalmopathy. Regarding the study as a whole: Blood samples included most of the expanded thyroid clonotypes exceeding 0.001. A model using 13 V-J features told ophthalmopathy apart from stable hyperthyroidism.

Regions amplified from RNA transcripts were the TCR beta CDR3 regions. Researchers ran a first-round RT-PCR on the TCR CDR3 using the HTBI primer set. TCRdb analysed the multiplex PCR reads with MiXCR anew, one entry per CDR3 protein. The table shows 340,000 or so distinct CDR3 sequences, with roughly a fifth occurring only once. The chain is built from TRBV5-1 and TRBJ2-7; D not resolved. The sequenced sample consisted of blood. This TCR was sampled from a woman in her fifties or sixties with Graves' hyperthyroidism. The CDR3 region has the DNA TGCGCCAGCAGAAGTCCTTCTCCGTACGAGCAGTACTTC. This sequence encodes CASRSPSPYEQYF.